A selection of T cell receptor beta chains follows, all from one sample in a study of T cells expressing NK-cell markers. For each CDR3 protein, TCRdb gives one entry from its re-call of the 5' RACE reads, without DNA. This table holds roughly 150,000 distinct CDR3 sequences. Material for sequencing was blood T cells: a sorted CD56 or NKG2C T cell subset, CD4+ or CD8+ T cells, or bulk PBMC T cells (not recorded which). These receptors came from a man aged 18-69 years in good health. The CDR3 runs from the conserved cysteine through the conserved F or W. Each record gives: V gene, J gene, CDR3 protein.

TRBV7-3	TRBJ1-2	CASSVPANYGYTF
TRBV6-4	TRBJ1-6	CASSAWGRDSPLHF
TRBV12-3/TRBV12-4	TRBJ2-2	CASSLYGINTGELFF
TRBV6-5	TRBJ2-7	CASSYRGSGYEQYF
TRBV7-7	TRBJ2-1	CASSLARGAHYNEQFF
TRBV15	TRBJ2-1	CATSRDLAGGPPGQFF
TRBV19	TRBJ1-5	CASSIAQDRGQPQHF
TRBV28	TRBJ2-7	CASAHGGPGYEQYF
TRBV12-3/TRBV12-4	TRBJ1-2	CASRPNTDVGNYGYTF
TRBV5-1	TRBJ2-5	CASSRRDRGEETQYF
TRBV7-2	TRBJ2-1	CASSSPGQGTYNEQFF
TRBV9	TRBJ2-7	CASSPKDRYYEQYF
TRBV15	TRBJ2-2	CATSRDQGTGDEAGELFF
TRBV11-1	TRBJ2-5	CASSSELNGGDQETQYF
TRBV12-3/TRBV12-4	TRBJ1-1	CASSLARQGVTEAFF
TRBV28	TRBJ2-3	CASSSSGGVTDTQYF
TRBV7-2	TRBJ2-3	CASSSGLAGYTDTQYF
TRBV12-3/TRBV12-4	TRBJ1-5	CASSPGPSFMHF
TRBV5-1	TRBJ1-3	CASSLGQKGNTIYF
TRBV14	TRBJ2-7	CASSPIGTGEQYF